The present T cell receptor beta chain was sequenced within a study of blood T cell repertoires in COVID-19. Background on the study: Some COVID-19 samples were acute and others convalescent; all came from the United States, Italy and Spain.

How the authors handled the data: Nucleated cell number was recorded as an estimate derived from reference gene primer amplification. Here immunoSEQ multiplex PCR was the method, and the copy in TCRdb shows in-frame clones only, minus some. V and J calls and clone size are given by that table; D and trimming were obtained from the DNA. The repertoire holds fewer than 250,000 clones, 87% seen once, with roughly 7.2% in the top ten. Worth noting for this clone: The same CDR3 can be traced to other DNA sequences in this sample.

Study members were between about 18 and 95 years old and lived in approximately 25 US regions. Each participant's cohort was designated according to participant-reported clinical history. The CDR3 extends over 14 amino acids. Germline V gene data show CDR1 as MDHEN and CDR2 as SYDVKM. V was trimmed by 3 bases and J by 2 bases, leaving 8 bases between them. This chain connects TRBV28 to TRBJ1-5; no clear D. This sequence originates from a man between 25 and 39 years old in a cohort exposed to, infected with or recovered from COVID-19 (not recorded which). The sequenced sample consisted of PBMCs or T cells enriched from blood (not recorded which). The CDR3 nucleotides read TGTGCCAGCAGTTTTCTGGGAGGCAATCAGCCCCAGCATTTT. Its translation: CASSFLGGNQPQHF.